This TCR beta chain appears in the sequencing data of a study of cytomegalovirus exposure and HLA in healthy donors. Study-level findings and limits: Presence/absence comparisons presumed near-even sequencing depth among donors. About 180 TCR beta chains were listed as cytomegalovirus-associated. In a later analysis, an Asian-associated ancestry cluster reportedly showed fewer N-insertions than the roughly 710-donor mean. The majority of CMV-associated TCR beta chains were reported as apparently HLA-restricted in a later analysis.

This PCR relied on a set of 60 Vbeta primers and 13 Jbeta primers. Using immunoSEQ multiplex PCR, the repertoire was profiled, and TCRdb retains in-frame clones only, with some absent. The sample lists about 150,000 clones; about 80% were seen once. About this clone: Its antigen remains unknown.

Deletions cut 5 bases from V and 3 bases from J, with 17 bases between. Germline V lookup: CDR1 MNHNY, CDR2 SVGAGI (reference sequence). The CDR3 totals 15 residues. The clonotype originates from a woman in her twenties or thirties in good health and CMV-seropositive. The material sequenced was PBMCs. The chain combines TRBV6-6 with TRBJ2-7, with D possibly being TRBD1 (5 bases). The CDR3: CASSKEDLRVYEQYF. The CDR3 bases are TGTGCCAGCAGTAAAGAAGATCTCAGGGTCTACGAGCAGTACTTC.